The TCR beta chain described here comes from a study of control samples from healthy donors and cancer patients. Profiling relied on immunoSEQ multiplex PCR, and the TCRdb table lists in-frame clones only, not all of them. The sample has around 90,000 clones, more than 75% seen once. The clonotype originates from a woman in her forties in good health. The sequencing sample was made of blood.

The CDR3 DNA reads as TGCGCCAGCAGCCAAGGGGTTCTTTCTTCCCGAACAACTAACTATGGCTACACCTTC. Residues: CASSQGVLSSRTTNYGYTF. The chain joins TRBV4-1 to TRBJ1-2, with D unclear. Between the trimmed V and J ends, which lost 1 base and 0 bases, there was a span of 21 bases. CDR1 and CDR2 (germline): MGHRA, YSYEKL. The CDR3 spans 19 residues.